Shown below are 19 T cell receptor beta chains from a single sample sequenced in a study of blood T cell repertoires in COVID-19. Sequencing was performed with immunoSEQ multiplex PCR; in TCRdb, only in-frame clones are kept and a portion is missing. The sample lists under 150,000 clones; roughly 84% were seen once. Source material: peripheral blood. The receptors originated from a man in his sixties with acute or convalescent COVID-19.

This chain connects TRBV4-1 to TRBJ1-4, with TRBD1 as a possible D gene (5 bases). This CDR3 comprises 16 residues. The V gene lost 0 bases and the J gene lost 8 bases, with 16 bases spanning the gap. Germline V gene sequence: CDR1 MGHRA, CDR2 YSYEKL. For the CDR3, the DNA is TGCGCCAGCAGCCAAGAGAAGACAGTTGGATCCGAAAAACTGTTTTTT. Its translation is CASSQEKTVGSEKLFF.

The genes are TRBV5-4 and TRBJ1-2; 8 bases align to TRBD1. CDR3 length: 17 amino acids. The germline V gene encodes CDR1 SGHNT and CDR2 YYREEE (reference sequence). With 4 bases clipped from V and 4 bases from J, the junction kept 15 bases outside the gene matches. CDR3 loop: CASSPHGGSTGGYGYTF. In DNA, the CDR3 is TGTGCCAGCAGCCCCCATGGAGGGTCTACAGGGGGCTATGGCTACACCTTC.

The count of this clone is one. The chain couples TRBV19 to TRBJ1-3, with a tentative D call TRBD1 (6 bases). Trimming removed 7 bases at V and 2 bases at J, with 12 bases between. The CDR3 consists of 14 residues. Germline V gene sequence: CDR1 LNHDA, CDR2 SQIVND (reference sequence). The CDR3 nucleotides are TGTGCCAGTATTAAACAGGGAACTGGAAACACCATATATTTT. This sequence encodes CASIKQGTGNTIYF. The full variable domain, with the rest looked up from reference TRBV19 and TRBJ1-3, is DGGITQSPKYLFRKEGQNVTLSCEQNLNHDAMYWYRQDPGQGLRLIYYSQIVNDFQKGDIAEGYSVSREKKESFPLTVTSAQKNPTAFYLCASIKQGTGNTIYFGEGSWLTVV.

The genes are TRBV18 and TRBJ2-3; 8 bases align to TRBD2. The V gene end was trimmed by 3 bases and the J gene end by 0 bases; junction bases not matched to a gene: 5. The CDR3 runs to 16 residues. The germline gives CDR1 KGHSH, CDR2 LQKENI. CDR3 protein: CASSPRRGESTDTQYF. CDR3 coding DNA: TGTGCCAGCTCACCCCGGCGGGGGGAGAGCACAGATACGCAGTATTTT.

The rearrangement uses TRBV9 and TRBJ1-2, with a tentative D call TRBD1 (5 bases). V lost 3 bases, J lost 3 bases, and 21 bases lay in between. CDR1 is SGDLS, CDR2 YYNGEE, per germline. This CDR3 has 17 amino acids. CDR3 nucleotide sequence: TGTGCCAGCAGCGCGGGTCCTTGGGACTTAAGCGACTATGGCTACACCTTC. Its protein is CASSAGPWDLSDYGYTF.

The chain carries TRBV3-1 (or the pseudogene TRBV3-2) and TRBJ2-1; D is ambiguous. The CDR3 contains 11 residues. Per the germline V gene, CDR1 is LGHDT and CDR2 is YNNKEL (reference sequence). The V gene lost 1 base and the J gene lost 8 bases, with 3 bases spanning the gap. CDR3 nucleotides: TGTGCCAGCAGCCAAGTAGATGAGCAGTTCTTC. Its translation: CASSQVDEQFF.

The gene calls are TRBV5-1 and TRBJ1-1; the D gene is possibly TRBD1 (6 bases). Trimming took 2 bases from V and 1 from J, leaving 12 bases between them. This CDR3 has 15 residues. Per germline, CDR1 SGHRS and CDR2 YFSETQ. CDR3 coding DNA: TGCGCCAGCAGCTTTTCACCGGGACAGAACACTGAAGCTTTCTTT. Amino acid sequence: CASSFSPGQNTEAFF.

This rearrangement joins TRBV5-1 to TRBJ2-2; a weak D match, TRBD1 (5 bases). The CDR3 has 16 amino acids. The V gene lost 4 bases and the J gene lost 3 bases, with 16 bases spanning the gap. CDR1 and CDR2 from the germline V gene are SGHRS and YFSETQ. The CDR3 coding sequence is TGCGCCAGCAGCCCTAGGGGTATTGGGTACACCGGGGAGCTGTTTTTT. Protein sequence: CASSPRGIGYTGELFF.

The rearrangement uses TRBV7-8 and TRBJ2-5; D might be TRBD2 (6 bases). V lost 4 bases and J lost 3, with 12 bases in between. Germline CDR1 is SGHVS and CDR2 is FQNEAQ. The CDR3 is 14 amino acids. CDR3 region: CASSSWTTEETQYF. The DNA of the CDR3 is TGTGCCAGCAGCTCCTGGACTACAGAAGAGACCCAGTACTTC.

The chain carries TRBV2 and TRBJ1-5, with TRBD1 matching over 7 bases. This CDR3 comprises 16 residues. CDR1 is SNHLY and CDR2 is FYNNEI in the germline V gene. V trimming: 7 bases; J trimming: 0 bases; junction bases outside the gene matches: 9. The CDR3 here is CASNRDSLYSNQPQHF. The DNA for the CDR3 is TGTGCCAGCAACAGGGACAGCTTGTATAGCAATCAGCCCCAGCATTTT.

The rearrangement links TRBV10-3 to TRBJ1-4; D possibly corresponds to TRBD1 (5 bases). The CDR3 runs 16 residues. Germline V gene sequence: CDR1 ENHRY, CDR2 SYGVKD. Trimming stripped 0 bases from V and 0 bases from J, with 8 bases between. The CDR3 DNA is TGTGCCATCAGTGAGTCGGGGCCTACAACTAATGAAAAACTGTTTTTT. Protein: CAISESGPTTNEKLFF.

This clone was observed a few times. This chain joins TRBV6-1 and TRBJ1-5, with D unresolved. This CDR3 spans 13 amino acids. The ends were cut back, 2 bases at V and 6 bases at J, with 8 bases in the middle. Germline CDR1 is MNHNS and CDR2 is SASEGT. CDR3 loop: CASSESYAQPQHF. The CDR3 DNA is TGTGCCAGCAGTGAATCCTACGCTCAGCCCCAGCATTTT.

The CDR3 protein is CASSGGVSNEQFF. The CDR3 coding sequence is TGTGCCAGCAGTGGGGGCGTTTCAAATGAGCAGTTCTTC. This chain joins TRBV2 and TRBJ2-1; D perhaps matches TRBD1 (5 bases). There are 13 residues in the CDR3. Germline V gene lookup returns CDR1 SNHLY and CDR2 FYNNEI. Deletions cut 4 bases from V and 7 bases from J, with 11 bases between.

The rearrangement joins TRBV3-1 (or the pseudogene TRBV3-2) to TRBJ2-1, with D perhaps matching TRBD2 (5 bases). Germline loops: CDR1 LGHDT, CDR2 YNNKEL (reference sequence). The CDR3 contains 14 residues. Trimming left V 2 bases short and J 4 bases short, with 9 bases between. The CDR3 coding sequence is TGTGCCAGCAGCCAATTTGGACTGTACAATGAGCAGTTCTTC. Its translation: CASSQFGLYNEQFF.

This sequence joins TRBV19 and TRBJ2-3; 7 nucleotides agree with TRBD2. The CDR3 runs to 15 residues. V was pared by 2 bases and J by 3 bases, with 5 bases of the junction left unmatched. CDR1 LNHDA and CDR2 SQIVND come from the germline V gene (reference sequence). In DNA form, the CDR3 reads TGTGCCAGTAGTATATCCGGCGGGGGAACAGATACGCAGTATTTT. Protein: CASSISGGGTDTQYF.

This chain uses TRBV4-1 with TRBJ1-3, with D perhaps TRBD1 (6 bases). The V end lost 4 bases, the J end lost 0 bases, and 19 bases lay between the germline ends. Germline CDR1 and CDR2: MGHRA and YSYEKL. CDR3 length: 18 amino acids. The CDR3 region is CASSPRTAQFSSGNTIYF. In nucleotides, the CDR3 is TGCGCCAGCAGCCCGCGGACAGCTCAATTCTCCTCTGGAAACACCATATATTTT.

A few counts support this clone. The chain joins TRBV11-2 to TRBJ1-6, with 9 bases matching TRBD1. This CDR3 contains 15 residues. J gave up 8 bases and V 6 bases, and 8 bases lay outside the gene matches. In germline, CDR1 is SGHAT, CDR2 FQNNGV. DNA of the CDR3: TGTGCCAGCAGACGTACAGGGGGCCGACATTCACCCCTCCACTTT. Translated, it gives CASRRTGGRHSPLHF.

This clone was counted a few times. This chain joins TRBV7-6 and TRBJ1-4; D unresolved. Per the germline V gene, CDR1 is SGHVS and CDR2 is FNYEAQ. Trimming removed 5 bases at V and 2 bases at J, with 12 bases between. This CDR3 comprises 15 residues. This CDR3 is CASSASGGTNEKLFF. The CDR3 DNA sequence: TGTGCCAGCAGCGCATCAGGCGGGACTAATGAAAAACTGTTTTTT.

The chain links TRBV19 to TRBJ2-7, with D possibly being TRBD2 (6 bases). V shed 1 base and J shed 12 bases, with 16 bases lying between them. Germline values: CDR1 LNHDA, CDR2 SQIVND (reference sequence). This CDR3 region has 13 residues. CDR3 sequence reads: CASSIGGRDHPYF. The CDR3, as DNA: TGTGCCAGTAGTATAGGAGGGCGGGACCATCCGTACTTC.